Listed here are 8 T cell receptor beta chains from one sample, sequenced in a study of blood T cell repertoires in COVID-19 (dated by TCRdb to 2019 to 2021). Receptor libraries were prepared by the immunoSEQ multiplex PCR assay. Not all clones reach the TCRdb copy of this immuneACCESS table, which keeps in-frame sequences only. Checked studies attribute under half of the gap to unresolved V genes and leave the rest unexplained. The sample profile shows 200,000 to 300,000 clones; 70% to 85% of them were found once. The leading ten clones occupy around 2.4% of the sample. Sequencing was performed on peripheral blood. The receptors were gathered from a man in his forties or fifties who had recovered from COVID-19.

The chain has TRBV3-1 (or the pseudogene TRBV3-2) and TRBJ2-1; TRBD2 matches 7 bases. The CDR3 is 15 residues long. J was trimmed by 2 bases and V by 3 bases; bases with no gene match: 4. CDR1 LGHDT and CDR2 YNNKEL come from the germline V gene (reference sequence). In nucleotides, the CDR3 is TGTGCCAGCAGCCACGGTCTAGCGGCCTACAATGAGCAGTTCTTC. Encoded protein: CASSHGLAAYNEQFF.

The genes are TRBV19 and TRBJ1-5; D remains unclear. The V end was cut by 5 bases, the J end by 0 bases, with 11 bases between. Germline V gene lookup returns CDR1 LNHDA and CDR2 SQIVND (reference sequence). This CDR3 has 15 residues. The CDR3 nucleotides read TGTGCCAGTAGTCCGGTGGCGGATAGCAATCAGCCCCAGCATTTT. Translation gives CASSPVADSNQPQHF.

The rearrangement links TRBV11-2 to TRBJ1-1; perhaps TRBD1 as D (6 bases). The germline V and J ends were trimmed by 1 base and 5 bases, with 8 bases remaining between them. Germline CDR1 reads SGHAT; CDR2 reads FQNNGV. This CDR3 comprises 13 residues. This chain's CDR3 is CASSLVQGTEAFF. Written as DNA, the CDR3 is TGTGCCAGCAGCTTAGTGCAGGGGACTGAAGCTTTCTTT.

The CDR3 sequence: CASSEAGGSYNEQFF. CDR3 bases: TGTGCCAGCAGTGAGGCAGGAGGCTCCTACAATGAGCAGTTCTTC. V gene TRBV2 combines with J gene TRBJ2-1; possible D gene TRBD2, 5 bases. Germline CDR1 reads SNHLY; CDR2 reads FYNNEI. The CDR3 consists of 15 residues. V was clipped by 3 bases and J by 0 bases, with 9 bases between them.

The gene calls are TRBV7-2 and TRBJ2-3, with 8 bases lining up with TRBD2. This CDR3 contains 15 residues. Germline CDR1 and CDR2: SGHTA and FQGNSA. J lost 0 bases, V lost 5 bases, and 4 bases had no gene match. The CDR3 protein is CASSPTGGSTDTQYF. Written as DNA, the CDR3 is TGTGCCAGCAGCCCCACGGGGGGGAGCACAGATACGCAGTATTTT.

As concerns this clone: Other DNA sequences in this sample translate to the same CDR3. The chain couples TRBV19 to TRBJ1-5; D remains unclear. Germline CDR1 LNHDA, CDR2 SQIVND (reference sequence). V lost 1 base to trimming and J lost 4 bases, with 11 bases between them. CDR3 size: 15 residues. The CDR3 region has the DNA TGTGCCAGTAGTATAGTCCCGGGAGCAAATCAGCCCCAGCATTTT. The encoded protein is CASSIVPGANQPQHF.

The chain couples TRBV29-1 to TRBJ2-5, with 7 bases fitting TRBD1. The CDR3 has 13 amino acids. The ends lost 2 bases at V and 2 bases at J; junction bases unmatched: 2. The V gene's germline CDR1 is SQVTM and CDR2 ANQGSEA. The CDR3 DNA follows: TGCAGCGTTGAAACAGGGGTACAAGAGACCCAGTACTTC. Translated, it gives CSVETGVQETQYF.

The chain combines TRBV6-5 with TRBJ1-4; 8 nucleotides agree with TRBD1. The J segment lost 6 bases and the V segment lost 8 bases, leaving 8 bases of the junction unmatched. CDR1 is MNHEY, CDR2 SVGAGI, per germline. This CDR3 contains 14 residues. CDR3 protein: CASETGTGDEKLFF. The CDR3 nucleotides read TGTGCCAGCGAAACCGGGACAGGAGATGAAAAACTGTTTTTT.